This passage covers 9 T cell receptor beta chains from one sample sequenced in a study of T cells in Graves' hyperthyroidism and ophthalmopathy. RNA transcripts provided the source from which TCR beta CDR3 regions were amplified. TCR CDR3 regions were first amplified by RT-PCR with HTBI primers. From the multiplex PCR reads, TCRdb called clonotypes with MiXCR, one entry per CDR3 protein. The sample contains 600,000 to 700,000 distinct CDR3 sequences, approximately 14% of which appear only once. Specimen: blood. These TCRs come from a woman aged 40-49 years with Graves' ophthalmopathy.

This clonotype has ten or more counts. The J gene is TRBJ2-7, the V gene TRBV6-5; 11 positions match TRBD2. Looked up from germline, CDR1 is MNHEY and CDR2 is SVGAGI. This CDR3 is 15 amino acids long. Trimming cost V 5 bases and J 7 bases; bases outside gene matches: 10. CDR3 in amino acids: CASSNGLAGDGEQYF. The CDR3 DNA follows: TGTGCCAGCAGTAACGGACTAGCGGGCGACGGGGAGCAGTACTTC.

The chain joins TRBV7-9 to TRBJ2-3; no reliable D call. Trimming shortened V by 4 bases and J by 5 bases, and 16 bases separated the two germline ends. The length of the CDR3 is 15 residues. Per the germline V gene, CDR1 is SEHNR and CDR2 is FQNEAQ (reference sequence). The CDR3, as DNA: TGTGCCAGCAGCTCCGCCCCTGCCTCGGGAGATACGCAGTATTTT. It specifies CASSSAPASGDTQYF.

Regarding this clonotype: One base away lies a much larger clone, so this may be a sequencing read error. The chain couples TRBV28 to TRBJ2-5; 11 bases are shared with TRBD1. Germline V lookup: CDR1 MDHEN, CDR2 SYDVKM. The CDR3 extends over 13 amino acids. As DNA, the CDR3 is TGTGCCAGCAGGGGACAGGGGGTCGAGATCCAGTACTTC. The encoded protein is CASRGQGVEIQYF.

The sample holds many counts of this clonotype. The rearrangement links TRBV11-3 to TRBJ1-2; D possibly corresponds to TRBD1 (5 bases). The CDR3 covers 15 residues. Germline V CDR1 and CDR2: SGHNT, YENEEA. V lost 0 bases to trimming and J lost 7 bases, with 15 bases between them. This chain's CDR3 is CASSLDGAGEAGYTF. Written as DNA, the CDR3 is TGTGCCAGCAGCTTAGACGGGGCGGGCGAGGCTGGCTACACCTTC.

The chain links TRBV5-1 to TRBJ1-1; D is unclear. Per the germline V gene, CDR1 is SGHRS and CDR2 is YFSETQ. Trimming shortened V by 5 bases and J by 6 bases, and 17 bases separated the two germline ends. The CDR3 is 14 residues long. CDR3 region: CASRPDPSGSEAFF. The CDR3 DNA sequence: TGCGCCAGCAGACCCGACCCGTCGGGGTCTGAAGCTTTCTTT.

The chain links TRBV30 to TRBJ1-1; no firm D call. The CDR3 runs to 14 residues. The V gene lost 0 bases and the J gene lost 1 base, with 9 bases spanning the gap. Germline lookup yields CDR1 GTSNPN and CDR2 SVGIG (reference sequence). The CDR3 is CAWSVGFPNTEAFF. The CDR3 nucleotides are TGTGCCTGGAGTGTAGGTTTTCCGAACACTGAAGCTTTCTTT.

In the case of this clonotype: A much larger clone lies one base from this, so it may be a read error. The chain employs TRBV5-6 and TRBJ2-7; either TRBD1 or TRBD2 may fit D (5 bases each). In germline, CDR1 is SGHDT, CDR2 YYEEEE. The CDR3 contains 14 residues. The V and J ends lost 10 bases and 2 bases respectively, with 19 bases between them. CDR3 bases: TGTGCCGGCCGCCGGTGGGGGATCACCTACGAGCAGTACTTC. Translating it yields CAGRRWGITYEQYF.

This clonotype has just a few counts. This rearrangement joins TRBV6-5 to TRBJ1-1; no reliable D call. The V gene lost 2 bases and the J gene lost 4 bases, with 11 bases spanning the gap. Per the germline V gene, CDR1 is MNHEY and CDR2 is SVGAGI. The CDR3 is 14 residues long. CDR3 protein: CASSYGPPSTEAFF. Written as DNA, the CDR3 is TGTGCCAGCAGTTACGGACCCCCGAGCACTGAAGCTTTCTTT.

This clonotype was detected ten times or more. This chain uses TRBV6-1 with TRBJ2-2, with 9 bases that match TRBD1. This CDR3 has 16 residues. Germline V lookup: CDR1 MNHNS, CDR2 SASEGT. V shed 4 bases and J 7 bases; nucleotides not matched to a gene: 10. CDR3 bases: TGTGCCAGCAGTGGCATGAGGACAGGGGTCGGCGGGGAGCTGTTTTTT. Amino acids: CASSGMRTGVGGELFF.